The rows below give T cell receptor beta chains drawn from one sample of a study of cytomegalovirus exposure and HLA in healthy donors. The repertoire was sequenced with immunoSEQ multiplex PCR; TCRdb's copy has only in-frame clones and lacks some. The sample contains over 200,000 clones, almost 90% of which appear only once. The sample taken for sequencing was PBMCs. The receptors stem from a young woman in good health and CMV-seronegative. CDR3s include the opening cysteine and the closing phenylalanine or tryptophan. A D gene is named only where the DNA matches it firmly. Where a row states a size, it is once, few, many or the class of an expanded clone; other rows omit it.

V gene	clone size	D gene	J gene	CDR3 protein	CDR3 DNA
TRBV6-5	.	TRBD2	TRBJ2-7	CATAAGTSGSYEQYF	TGTGCCACCGCCGCCGGGACTAGCGGGTCGTACGAGCAGTACTTC
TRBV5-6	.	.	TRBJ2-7	CASSTTSTGDGPYEQYF	TGTGCCAGCAGCACGACCTCGACAGGCGATGGGCCCTACGAGCAGTACTTC
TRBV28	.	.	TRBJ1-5	CASIFSGQGNQPQHF	TGTGCCAGCATCTTTTCCGGGCAGGGGAATCAGCCCCAGCATTTT
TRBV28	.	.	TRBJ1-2	CASSPTPDRNYGYTF	TGTGCCAGCAGTCCAACTCCGGACAGAAACTATGGCTACACCTTC
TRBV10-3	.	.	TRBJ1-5	CATQGRGPQHF	TGTGCCACACAGGGACGGGGGCCCCAGCATTTT
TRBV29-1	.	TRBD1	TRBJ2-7	CSLRQGNYEQYF	TGCAGCTTACGACAGGGGAACTACGAGCAGTACTTC
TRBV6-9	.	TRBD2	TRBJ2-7	CASSYSPLLGGSHEQYF	TGTGCCAGCAGTTATTCGCCCCTCCTTGGCGGGAGTCACGAGCAGTACTTC
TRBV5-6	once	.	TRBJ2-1	CASSHSSYNEQFF	TGTGCCAGCAGCCATTCTAGCTACAATGAGCAGTTCTTC
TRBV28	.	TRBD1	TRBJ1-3	CASSLTGAGNTIYF	TGTGCCAGCAGTTTAACAGGGGCTGGAAACACCATATATTTT
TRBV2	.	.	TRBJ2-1	CASSEAPQGSYNEQFF	TGTGCCAGCAGTGAAGCCCCACAGGGTTCCTACAATGAGCAGTTCTTC
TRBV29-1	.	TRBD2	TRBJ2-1	CSVEGTSGTRAYNEQFF	TGCAGCGTTGAAGGGACTAGCGGGACTAGGGCCTACAATGAGCAGTTCTTC
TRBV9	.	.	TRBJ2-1	CASSVDPPSGVRNEQFF	TGTGCCAGCAGCGTAGATCCCCCTTCGGGGGTTCGCAATGAGCAGTTCTTC
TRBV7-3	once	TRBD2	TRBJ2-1	CASSLKPPTSGRTSPLPNNEQFF	TGTGCCAGCAGCTTAAAACCCCCCACTAGCGGGAGGACCTCACCCCTCCCAAACAATGAGCAGTTCTTC
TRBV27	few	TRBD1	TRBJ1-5	CASKPDRGYQPQHF	TGTGCCAGCAAACCGGACAGGGGGTATCAGCCCCAGCATTTT
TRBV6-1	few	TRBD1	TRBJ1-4	CATDTGTGKLFF	TGTGCCACCGATACTGGGACAGGCAAACTGTTTTTT
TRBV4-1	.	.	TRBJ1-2	CASSQDLLGGVPGYTF	TGCGCCAGCAGCCAAGATCTTCTGGGAGGGGTCCCAGGCTACACCTTC
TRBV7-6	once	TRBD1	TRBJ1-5	CASSLGTGENQPQHF	TGTGCCAGCAGCTTAGGGACAGGGGAGAATCAGCCCCAGCATTTT
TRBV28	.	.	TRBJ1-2	CASVEGVTNYGYTF	TGTGCCAGCGTTGAGGGGGTTACAAACTATGGCTACACCTTC
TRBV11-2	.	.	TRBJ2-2	CASSLIILASSPGELFF	TGTGCCAGCAGCCTTATTATTCTAGCATCCTCCCCCGGGGAGCTGTTTTTT
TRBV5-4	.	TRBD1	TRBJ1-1	CASGGQDENTEAFF	TGTGCCAGCGGGGGACAGGATGAGAACACTGAAGCTTTCTTT